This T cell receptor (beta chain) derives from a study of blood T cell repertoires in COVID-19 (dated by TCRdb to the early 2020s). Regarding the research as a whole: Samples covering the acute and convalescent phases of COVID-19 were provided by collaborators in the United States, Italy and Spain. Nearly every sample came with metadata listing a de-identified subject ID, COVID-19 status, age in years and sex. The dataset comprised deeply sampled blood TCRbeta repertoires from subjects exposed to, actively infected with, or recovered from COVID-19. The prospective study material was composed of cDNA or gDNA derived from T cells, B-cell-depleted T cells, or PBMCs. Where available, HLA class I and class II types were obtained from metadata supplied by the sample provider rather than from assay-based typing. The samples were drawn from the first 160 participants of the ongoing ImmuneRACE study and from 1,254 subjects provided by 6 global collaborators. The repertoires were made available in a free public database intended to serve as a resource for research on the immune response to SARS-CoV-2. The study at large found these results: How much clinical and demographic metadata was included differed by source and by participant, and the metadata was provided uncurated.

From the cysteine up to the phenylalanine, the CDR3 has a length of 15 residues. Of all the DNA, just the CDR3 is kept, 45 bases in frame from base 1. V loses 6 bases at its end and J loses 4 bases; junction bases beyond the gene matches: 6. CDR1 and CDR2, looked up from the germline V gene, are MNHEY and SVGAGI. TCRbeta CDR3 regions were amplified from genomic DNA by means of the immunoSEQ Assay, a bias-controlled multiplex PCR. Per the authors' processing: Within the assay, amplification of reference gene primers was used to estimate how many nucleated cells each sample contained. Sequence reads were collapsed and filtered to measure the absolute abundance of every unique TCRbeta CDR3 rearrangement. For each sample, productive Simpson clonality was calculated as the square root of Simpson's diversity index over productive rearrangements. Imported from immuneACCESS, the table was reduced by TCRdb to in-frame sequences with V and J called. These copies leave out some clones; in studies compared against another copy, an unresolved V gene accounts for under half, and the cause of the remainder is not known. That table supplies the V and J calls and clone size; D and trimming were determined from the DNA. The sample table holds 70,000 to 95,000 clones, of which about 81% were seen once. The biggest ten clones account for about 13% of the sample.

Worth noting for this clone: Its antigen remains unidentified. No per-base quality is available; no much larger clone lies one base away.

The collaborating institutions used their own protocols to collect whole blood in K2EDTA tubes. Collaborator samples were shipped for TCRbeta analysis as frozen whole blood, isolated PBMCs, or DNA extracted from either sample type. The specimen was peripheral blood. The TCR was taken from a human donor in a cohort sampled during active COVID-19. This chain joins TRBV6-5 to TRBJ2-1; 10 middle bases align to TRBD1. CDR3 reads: CASRKTGGAYNEQFF. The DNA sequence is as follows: TGTGCCAGCAGAAAGACAGGGGGCGCTTACAATGAGCAGTTCTTC.